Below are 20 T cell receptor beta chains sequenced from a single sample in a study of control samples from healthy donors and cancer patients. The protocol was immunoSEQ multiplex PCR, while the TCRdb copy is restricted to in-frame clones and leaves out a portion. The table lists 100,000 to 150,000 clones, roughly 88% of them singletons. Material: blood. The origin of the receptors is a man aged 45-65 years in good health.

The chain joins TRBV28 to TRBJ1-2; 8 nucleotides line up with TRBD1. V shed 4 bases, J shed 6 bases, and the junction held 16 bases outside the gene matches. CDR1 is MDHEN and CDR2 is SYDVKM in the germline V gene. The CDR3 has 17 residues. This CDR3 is CASSSPRTGTVVDGYTF. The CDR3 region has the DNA TGTGCCAGCAGTTCTCCCCGGACAGGGACGGTTGTTGATGGCTACACCTTC.

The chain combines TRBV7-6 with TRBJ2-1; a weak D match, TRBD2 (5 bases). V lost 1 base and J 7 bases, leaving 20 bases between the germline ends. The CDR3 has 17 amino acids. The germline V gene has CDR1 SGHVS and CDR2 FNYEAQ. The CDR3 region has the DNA TGTGCCAGCAGCTTAGGAGAGGGAATCCCCAATATAAATGAGCAGTTCTTC. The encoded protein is CASSLGEGIPNINEQFF.

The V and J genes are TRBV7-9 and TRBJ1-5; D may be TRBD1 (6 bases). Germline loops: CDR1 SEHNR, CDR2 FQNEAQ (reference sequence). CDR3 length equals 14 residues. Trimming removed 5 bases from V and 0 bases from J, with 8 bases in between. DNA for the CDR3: TGTGCCAGCAGCGAGACAGGTAGCAATCAGCCCCAGCATTTT. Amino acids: CASSETGSNQPQHF.

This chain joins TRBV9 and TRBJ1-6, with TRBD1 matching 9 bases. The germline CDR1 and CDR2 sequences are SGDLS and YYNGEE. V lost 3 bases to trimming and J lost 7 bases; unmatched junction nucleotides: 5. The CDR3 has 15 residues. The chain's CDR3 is CASSGGTGNNSPLHF. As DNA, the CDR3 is TGTGCCAGCAGCGGCGGGACAGGGAACAATTCACCCCTCCACTTT. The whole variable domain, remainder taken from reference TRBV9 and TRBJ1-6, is DSGVTQTPKHLITATGQRVTLRCSPRSGDLSVYWYQQSLDQGLQFLIQYYNGEERAKGNILERFSAQQFPDLHSELNLSSLELGDSALYFCASSGGTGNNSPLHFGNGTRLTVT.

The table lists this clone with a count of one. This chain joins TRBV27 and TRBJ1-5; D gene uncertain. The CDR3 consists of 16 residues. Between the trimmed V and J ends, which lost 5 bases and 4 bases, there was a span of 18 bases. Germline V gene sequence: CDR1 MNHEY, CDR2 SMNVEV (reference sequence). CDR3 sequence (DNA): TGTGCCAGCAGTAGCCACACCGAGGGAGGGAATCAGCCCCAGCATTTT. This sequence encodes CASSSHTEGGNQPQHF.

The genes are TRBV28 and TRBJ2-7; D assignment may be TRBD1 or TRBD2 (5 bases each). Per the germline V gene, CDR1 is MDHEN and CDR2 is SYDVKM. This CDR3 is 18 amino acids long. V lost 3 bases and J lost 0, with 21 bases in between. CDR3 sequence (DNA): TGTGCCAGCAGTTTTATTCCAGGGAGAAGGTACAGCTCCTACGAGCAGTACTTC. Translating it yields CASSFIPGRRYSSYEQYF. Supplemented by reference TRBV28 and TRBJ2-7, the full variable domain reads DVKVTQSSRYLVKRTGEKVFLECVQDMDHENMFWYRQDPGLGLRLIYFSYDVKMKEKGDIPEGYSVSREKKERFSLILESASTNQTSMYLCASSFIPGRRYSSYEQYFGPGTRLTVT.

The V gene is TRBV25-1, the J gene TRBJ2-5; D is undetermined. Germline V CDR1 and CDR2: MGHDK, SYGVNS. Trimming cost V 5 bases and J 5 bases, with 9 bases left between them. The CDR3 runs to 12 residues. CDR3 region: CASSTGWETQYF. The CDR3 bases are TGTGCCAGCAGTACCGGGTGGGAGACCCAGTACTTC.

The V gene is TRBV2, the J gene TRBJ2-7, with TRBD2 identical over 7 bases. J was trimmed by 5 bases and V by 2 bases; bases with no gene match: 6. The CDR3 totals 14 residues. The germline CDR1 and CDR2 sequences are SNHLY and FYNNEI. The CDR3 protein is CASSESRGVDEQYF. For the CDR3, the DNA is TGTGCCAGCAGTGAATCCCGGGGGGTCGACGAGCAGTACTTC.

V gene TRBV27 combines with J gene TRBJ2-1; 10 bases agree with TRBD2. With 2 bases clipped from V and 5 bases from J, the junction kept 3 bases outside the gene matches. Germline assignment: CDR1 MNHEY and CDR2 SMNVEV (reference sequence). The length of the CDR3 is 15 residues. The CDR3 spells CASSLGLAVDNEQFF. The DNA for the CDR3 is TGTGCCAGCAGTTTAGGACTAGCGGTTGACAATGAGCAGTTCTTC.

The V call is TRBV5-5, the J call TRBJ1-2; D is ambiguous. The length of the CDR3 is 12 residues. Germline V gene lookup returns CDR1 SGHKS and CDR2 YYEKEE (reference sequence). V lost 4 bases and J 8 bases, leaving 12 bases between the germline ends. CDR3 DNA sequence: TGTGCCAGCAGCCCTGGACTCGACGGCTACACCTTC. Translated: CASSPGLDGYTF.

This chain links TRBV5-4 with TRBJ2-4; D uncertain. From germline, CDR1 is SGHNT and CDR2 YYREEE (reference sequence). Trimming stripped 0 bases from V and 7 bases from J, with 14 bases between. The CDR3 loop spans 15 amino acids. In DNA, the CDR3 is TGTGCCAGCAGCTTGGGAGGACCCCAAAAGAACATTCAGTACTTC. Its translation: CASSLGGPQKNIQYF.

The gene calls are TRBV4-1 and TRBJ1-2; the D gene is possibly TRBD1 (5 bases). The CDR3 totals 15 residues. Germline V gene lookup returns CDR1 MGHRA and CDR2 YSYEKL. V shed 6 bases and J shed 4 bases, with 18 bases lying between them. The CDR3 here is CASRQTGTAGYGYTF. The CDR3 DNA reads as TGCGCCAGCAGACAGACCGGGACTGCGGGCTATGGCTACACCTTC.

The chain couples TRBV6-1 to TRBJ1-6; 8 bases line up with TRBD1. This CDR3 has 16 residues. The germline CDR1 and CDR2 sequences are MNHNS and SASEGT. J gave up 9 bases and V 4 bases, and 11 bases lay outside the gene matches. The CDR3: CASSVPDRGLGSPLHF. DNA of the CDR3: TGTGCCAGCAGTGTTCCTGACAGGGGCCTGGGTTCACCCCTCCACTTT.

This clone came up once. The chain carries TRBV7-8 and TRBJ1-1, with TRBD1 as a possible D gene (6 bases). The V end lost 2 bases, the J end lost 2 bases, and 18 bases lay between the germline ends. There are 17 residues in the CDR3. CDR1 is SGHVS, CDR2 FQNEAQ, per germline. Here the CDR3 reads CASSLRSRGTINTEAFF. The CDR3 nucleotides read TGTGCCAGCAGCTTACGTTCCAGGGGTACGATTAACACTGAAGCTTTCTTT.

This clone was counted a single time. CDR3 sequence: CASSLYSTYYNEQFF. The CDR3 nucleotides read TGTGCCAGCAGTTTATACAGTACCTACTACAATGAGCAGTTCTTC. The J gene is TRBJ2-1, the V gene TRBV28; D is uncertain. This CDR3 has 15 residues. Trimming cost V 1 base and J 3 bases, with 10 bases left between them. Germline V gene data show CDR1 as MDHEN and CDR2 as SYDVKM.

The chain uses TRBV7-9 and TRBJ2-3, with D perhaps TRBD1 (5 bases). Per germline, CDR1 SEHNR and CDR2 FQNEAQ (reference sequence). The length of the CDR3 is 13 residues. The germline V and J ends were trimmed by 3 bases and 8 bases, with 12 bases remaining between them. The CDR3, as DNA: TGTGCCAGCAGCTTCGACAGTGGCGGTACGCAGTATTTT. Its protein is CASSFDSGGTQYF.

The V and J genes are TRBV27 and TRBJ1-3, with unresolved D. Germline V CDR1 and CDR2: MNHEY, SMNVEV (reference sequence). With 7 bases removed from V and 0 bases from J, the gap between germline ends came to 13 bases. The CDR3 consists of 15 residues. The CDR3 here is CASKGSANSGNTIYF. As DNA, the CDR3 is TGTGCCAGCAAGGGCTCTGCAAACTCTGGAAACACCATATATTTT.

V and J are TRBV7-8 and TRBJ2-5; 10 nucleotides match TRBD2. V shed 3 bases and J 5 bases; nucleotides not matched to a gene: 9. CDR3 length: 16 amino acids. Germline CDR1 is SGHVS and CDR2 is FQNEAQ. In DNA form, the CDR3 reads TGTGCCAGCAGCTTCACACTAGCGGGGACGCGGGAGACCCAGTACTTC. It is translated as CASSFTLAGTRETQYF.

The chain's CDR3 is CASRSGGTYTQYF. CDR3 sequence (DNA): TGTGCCAGCAGAAGCGGGGGGACATATACGCAGTATTTT. This chain links TRBV12-3 or TRBV12-4 with TRBJ2-3; TRBD2 matches at 9 bases. This CDR3 is 13 amino acids long. Germline trimming cut 6 bases from V and 7 bases from J; bases unmatched to any gene: 5.

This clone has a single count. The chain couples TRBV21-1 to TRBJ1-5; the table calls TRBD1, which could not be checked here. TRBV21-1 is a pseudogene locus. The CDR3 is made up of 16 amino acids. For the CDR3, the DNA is TGTGCCAGCAGCAAAGAGCCCAGGGTGAAAGATCAGCCCCAGCATTTT. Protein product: CASSKEPRVKDQPQHF.